The rows below give T cell receptor beta chains drawn from one sample of a study of T cell changes during pregnancy in multiple sclerosis. Sequencing used immunoSEQ multiplex PCR; TCRdb keeps in-frame clones, though not all of them. The table records 79,000 or so clones, just over 90% of them present only once. The sample consisted of CD4+ T cells from peripheral blood mononuclear cells, taken before pregnancy. These receptors came from a female donor with multiple sclerosis, enrolled in a pregnancy study. The CDR3 runs from the conserved cysteine through the conserved F or W. D genes are given only for firm matches. For some rows the clone size is stated as once, few or many, or as a class when expanded; others skip it.

J gene | D gene | V gene | clone size | CDR3 DNA | CDR3 protein
TRBJ2-1 | TRBD1 | TRBV6-5 | - | TGTGCCAGTTGGGACAGGCCGAATGAGCAGTTCTTC | CASWDRPNEQFF
TRBJ1-3 | - | TRBV7-9 | - | TGTGCCAGCAGCTTAGACGGGACATCATCTGGGGGAAACACCATATATTTT | CASSLDGTSSGGNTIYF
TRBJ2-2 | - | TRBV18 | - | TGTGCCAGCTCACCCCCGGGGAGCGGGGAGCTGTTTTTT | CASSPPGSGELFF
TRBJ1-4 | - | TRBV7-2 | - | TGTGCCAGCAGTTCCGGCGGGGCTGGGGAAAAACTGTTTTTT | CASSSGGAGEKLFF
TRBJ1-4 | TRBD1 | TRBV6-5 | - | TGTGCCAGCAGCGACAGGGTTGTTGAAAAACTGTTTTTT | CASSDRVVEKLFF
TRBJ1-5 | TRBD1 | TRBV28 | - | TGTGCCAGCAGTTTACGAGGGGGCACCAATCAGCCCCAGCATTTT | CASSLRGGTNQPQHF
TRBJ2-3 | - | TRBV6-5 | - | TGTGCCAGCAGACCCCGAGGCACAGATACGCAGTATTTT | CASRPRGTDTQYF
TRBJ1-2 | - | TRBV11-2 | - | TGTGCCAGCAGCTTAGTTCGGGGGGTAAACTATGGCTACACCTTC | CASSLVRGVNYGYTF
TRBJ2-1 | TRBD2 | TRBV28 | - | TGTGCCAGCAGACCCCCGGGACTAGCGGGAGGTTACAATGAGCAGTTCTTC | CASRPPGLAGGYNEQFF
TRBJ2-3 | TRBD1 | TRBV19 | - | TGTGCCAGTAGTATCCGACAGGGGCGCACAGATACGCAGTATTTT | CASSIRQGRTDTQYF
TRBJ1-5 | - | TRBV5-1 | - | TGCGCCAGCAGCTCGGGGGACGGACCAAATCAGCCCCAGCATTTT | CASSSGDGPNQPQHF
TRBJ2-1 | - | TRBV9 | once | TGTGCCAGCAGCGTAGGCCAGGCACTCCATGAGCAGTTCTTC | CASSVGQALHEQFF
TRBJ1-2 | - | TRBV4-1 | - | TGCGCCAGCAGCCAAGATCGGGGGGGGCGGGTCTATGGCTACACCTTC | CASSQDRGGRVYGYTF
TRBJ2-2 | - | TRBV9 | - | TGTGCCAGCAGCAGACTTGGAGCAGCGACTAACACCGGGGAGCTGTTTTTT | CASSRLGAATNTGELFF
TRBJ2-6 | TRBD2 | TRBV5-8 | - | TGTGCCAGCAGCCTCTCTAGCGGGAGGGATCCGCGTGGGGCCAACGTCCTGACTTTC | CASSLSSGRDPRGANVLTF
TRBJ1-4 | TRBD1 | TRBV5-1 | - | TGCGCCAGCAGCGAAGGACAGGGTACAACTAATGAAAAACTGTTTTTT | CASSEGQGTTNEKLFF
TRBJ2-2 | - | TRBV5-1 | - | TGCGCCAGCAGCTTGGGGACAGAGTCGAACACCGGGGAGCTGTTTTTT | CASSLGTESNTGELFF
TRBJ2-7 | TRBD2 | TRBV5-1 | - | TGCGCCAGCAGCTACGGGCTAGCGGGCTACGAGCAGTACTTC | CASSYGLAGYEQYF
TRBJ1-5 | TRBD1 | TRBV6-1 | - | TGTGCCAGCAGAGCCACAGGGGGCAATCAGCCCCAGCATTTT | CASRATGGNQPQHF
TRBJ2-3 | TRBD2 | TRBV7-3 | - | TGTGCCAGCAGCTTAGGGACTAGCGGGGGCACAGATACGCAGTATTTT | CASSLGTSGGTDTQYF
TRBJ2-7 | - | TRBV2 | - | TGTGCCAGCCGCGAGGGAGAGGCCGGCGAGCAGTACTTC | CASREGEAGEQYF
TRBJ2-7 | TRBD2 | TRBV11-2 | - | TGTGCCAGCAGCTTGGGGACTAGCTTTTACGAGCAGTACTTC | CASSLGTSFYEQYF
TRBJ1-2 | - | TRBV30 | - | TGTGCCTGGAGTGTACGGTATATACAGGGCTACACCTTC | CAWSVRYIQGYTF
TRBJ2-1 | TRBD1 | TRBV9 | - | TGTGCCAGCAGCGTATCGGGACAGGACAATGAGCAGTTCTTC | CASSVSGQDNEQFF
TRBJ2-1 | TRBD2 | TRBV18 | - | TGTGCCAGCTCACCTTCAGAAGTACTAGCGGGAGGACGGGAGCAGTTCTTC | CASSPSEVLAGGREQFF
TRBJ2-2 | TRBD2 | TRBV2 | - | TGTGCCAGCAGCCTAAGCGGGGGGGCCCAAACCGGGGAGCTGTTTTTT | CASSLSGGAQTGELFF
TRBJ2-5 | - | TRBV6-1 | - | TGTGCCAGCAGTGAAATTGACAGCCTCCAAGAGACCCAGTACTTC | CASSEIDSLQETQYF
TRBJ1-1 | TRBD1 | TRBV7-8 | - | TGTGCCAGCAGCTTTCAGACAGGGGATAATGAAGCTTTCTTT | CASSFQTGDNEAFF
TRBJ2-3 | TRBD2 | TRBV13 | - | TGTGCCAGCAGGGGGACGGGACTAGTCACAGATACGCAGTATTTT | CASRGTGLVTDTQYF
TRBJ2-7 | TRBD1 | TRBV5-1 | - | TGCGCCAGCAGCTCCCTACCGGGACAGGGTATCTACGAGCAGTACTTC | CASSSLPGQGIYEQYF
TRBJ2-3 | TRBD2 | TRBV5-1 | - | TGCGCCAGCAGCTTGGGTAGCGGGAGGGCCTCAGATACGCAGTATTTT | CASSLGSGRASDTQYF
TRBJ2-7 | TRBD1 | TRBV5-1 | - | TGCGCCAGCAGCCTGGCCTCCGGGACAGTAATCTACGAGCAGTACTTC | CASSLASGTVIYEQYF
TRBJ2-5 | TRBD1 | TRBV11-2 | - | TGTGCCAGCAGCAAAAACAGGGGATCCCAAGAGACCCAGTACTTC | CASSKNRGSQETQYF
TRBJ1-2 | TRBD1 | TRBV6-1 | - | TGTGCCAGCACTAACTCAGGGGGCTCGAGAGGCTACACCTTC | CASTNSGGSRGYTF
TRBJ2-7 | TRBD1 | TRBV5-5 | - | TGTGCCAGCAGCGCCCGACAGGGACCCTACGAGCAGTACTTC | CASSARQGPYEQYF
TRBJ2-5 | - | TRBV5-4 | - | TGTGCCAGCAGCTTCGCGTCTGAGACCCAGTACTTC | CASSFASETQYF
TRBJ1-2 | TRBD1 | TRBV6-6 | - | TGTGCCAGCACCACGGACAGGGGAATAGGCTACACCTTC | CASTTDRGIGYTF
TRBJ2-3 | TRBD2 | TRBV15 | - | TGTGCCACCAGCAGATTAGCGGGGGGGCGAACAGATACGCAGTATTTT | CATSRLAGGRTDTQYF
TRBJ1-1 | - | TRBV10-3 | once | TGTGCCATCACCAGGCTCAGGGACATGAACACTGAAGCTTTCTTT | CAITRLRDMNTEAFF
TRBJ2-3 | TRBD2 | TRBV9 | - | TGTGCCAGCAGCGTAGGACTAGCGGGACCAGATACGCAGTATTTT | CASSVGLAGPDTQYF
TRBJ1-1 | TRBD1 | TRBV6-6 | - | TGTGCCAGCAGTCCCCGGGACAGTCGGGACACTGAAGCTTTCTTT | CASSPRDSRDTEAFF
TRBJ2-2 | TRBD2 | TRBV5-6 | - | TGTGCCAGCAGCCGAGCGGGAGACCCGAACACCGGGGAGCTGTTTTTT | CASSRAGDPNTGELFF
TRBJ1-2 | - | TRBV6-6 | - | TGTGCCAGCAGCTTAACAAACAGGGAACATGGCTACACCTTC | CASSLTNREHGYTF
TRBJ2-1 | TRBD1 | TRBV7-2 | once | TGTGCCAGCAGCTTGGGCAGGGGGCCCTACAATGAGCAGTTCTTC | CASSLGRGPYNEQFF
TRBJ1-2 | - | TRBV5-1 | - | TGCGCCAGCAGCTTGGGGTTCGGGATCGCTAACTATGGCTACACCTTC | CASSLGFGIANYGYTF
TRBJ2-7 | TRBD1 | TRBV5-4 | - | TGTGCCAGCAGCGGTGACAGGGACTACGAGCAGTACTTC | CASSGDRDYEQYF
TRBJ2-1 | TRBD1 | TRBV5-6 | - | TGTGCCAGCAGCTCCTGGGACAGGGGCTACAATGAGCAGTTCTTC | CASSSWDRGYNEQFF
TRBJ2-2 | - | TRBV11-3 | - | TGTGCCAGCAGCTTAGAGCCACTTACCGGGGAGCTGTTTTTT | CASSLEPLTGELFF
TRBJ2-7 | TRBD1 | TRBV30 | once | TGTGCCTGGAGTGTACGGCAGGGGGCGGGATACGAGCAGTACTTC | CAWSVRQGAGYEQYF
TRBJ1-2 | - | TRBV30 | - | TGTGCCTGGAGAAAACAGGGAGAGGGCGGCTACACCTTC | CAWRKQGEGGYTF
TRBJ2-3 | - | TRBV19 | - | TGTGCCAGTAGTATATTACAATCCCCCTTTCAAGATACGCAGTATTTT | CASSILQSPFQDTQYF
TRBJ1-5 | - | TRBV27 | - | TGTGCCAGCAGTTACCAGCGGGGGAGCAATCAGCCCCAGCATTTT | CASSYQRGSNQPQHF
TRBJ2-5 | TRBD2 | TRBV28 | - | TGTGCCAGCAGTCCCTCGGGGATCAGCGGGAAGTACCAAGAGACCCAGTACTTC | CASSPSGISGKYQETQYF
TRBJ2-1 | TRBD2 | TRBV9 | - | TGTGCCAGCAGCCGGGGGCTAGCGGGGGGGCCGCGGAATGAGCAGTTCTTC | CASSRGLAGGPRNEQFF
TRBJ1-2 | - | TRBV28 | - | TGTGCCAGCGGTTTACCCCAGGGAAACTATGGCTACACCTTC | CASGLPQGNYGYTF